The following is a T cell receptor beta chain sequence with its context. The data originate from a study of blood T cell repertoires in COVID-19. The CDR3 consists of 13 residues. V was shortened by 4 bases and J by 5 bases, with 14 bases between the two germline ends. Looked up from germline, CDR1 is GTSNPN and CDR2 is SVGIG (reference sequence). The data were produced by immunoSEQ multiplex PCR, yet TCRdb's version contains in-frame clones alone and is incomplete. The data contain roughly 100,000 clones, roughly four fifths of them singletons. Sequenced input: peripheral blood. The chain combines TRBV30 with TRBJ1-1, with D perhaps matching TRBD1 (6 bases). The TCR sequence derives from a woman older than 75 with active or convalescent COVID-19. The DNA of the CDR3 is TGTGCCTGGACGAGGACAGAAAGGACTGAAGCTTTCTTT. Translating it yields CAWTRTERTEAFF.